Listed here is a single T cell receptor (beta chain). As yet, its antigen is unknown. Germline assignment: CDR1 SQVTM and CDR2 ANQGSEA. This CDR3 has 12 amino acids. Trimming at V came to 3 bases and at J to 4 bases, leaving 2 bases not matched to a gene. These data originate in a study of blood T cells in healthy people across ages. Donors gave about 9.3 milliliters of peripheral blood apiece. Each sample had at least 6 million PBMCs isolated. A second PCR, run for roughly 7 to 12 cycles, used a sample-barcoded 5' primer plus a J-beta primer mix. Unique molecular identifiers of 12 random nucleotides labeled each cDNA. TCRdb re-derived calls from the 5' RACE reads in MiXCR, one entry per CDR3 protein. Of around 800,000 distinct CDR3 sequences listed, under 80% are singletons. Findings and caveats of the study: When set beside aged donors, long-lived donors presented more naive CD4+ cells and higher diversity.

The source is a man younger than 45 in good health. Sequencing was performed on blood. J is TRBJ1-2 and V is TRBV29-1; 7 nucleotides line up with TRBD1. The CDR3 DNA is TGCAGCGTTGAGGGGACAGTCTATGGCTACACCTTC. This encodes CSVEGTVYGYTF.